Shown below are 6 T cell receptor beta chains from a single sample sequenced in a study of breast tumors, draining lymph nodes, adjacent tissues. TCRdb re-called the multiplex PCR reads with MiXCR, one entry per CDR3 protein. The table records approximately 47,000 distinct CDR3 sequences, 23% of them present only once. The sample comprised breast tumor tissue. These receptors all come from a female donor with breast cancer. Some clones in this sample may be carry-over from other donors' samples.

The chain joins TRBV6-1 to TRBJ1-1; D not resolved. Trimming pared 2 bases from V and 0 bases from J, leaving 7 bases between. Looked up from germline, CDR1 is MNHNS and CDR2 is SASEGT. The CDR3 is 14 residues long. DNA of the CDR3: TGTGCCAGCAGTGAACCAGGATTGAACACTGAAGCTTTCTTT. It encodes CASSEPGLNTEAFF.

This sequence joins TRBV6-5 and TRBJ1-1, with 9 bases fitting TRBD1. The trim removed 7 bases at V and 4 bases at J, leaving 7 bases unmatched. Germline CDR1 and CDR2: MNHEY and SVGAGI. The CDR3 runs to 14 residues. The CDR3 reads CASMGRDRATEAFF. CDR3 DNA: TGTGCCAGCATGGGTCGGGACAGGGCCACTGAAGCTTTCTTT.

This clonotype has ten or more counts. The chain couples TRBV20-1 to TRBJ2-1; TRBD1 or TRBD2 may be the D gene (5 bases each). There are 11 residues in the CDR3. CDR1 is DFQATT and CDR2 is SNEGSKA in the germline V gene (reference sequence). Trimming cost V 4 bases and J 7 bases, with 8 bases left between them. CDR3 nucleotide sequence: TGCAGTGCTACCGAGGGGAATGAGCAGTTCTTC. Protein: CSATEGNEQFF.

The chain is built from TRBV30 and TRBJ2-3; 11 bases match TRBD2. Trimming at V came to 0 bases and at J to 2 bases, leaving 4 bases not matched to a gene. The CDR3 spans 16 residues. Per the germline V gene, CDR1 is GTSNPN and CDR2 is SVGIG (reference sequence). CDR3 in DNA: TGTGCCTGGAGTGTATTTAGCGGGGGGGCCACAGATACGCAGTATTTT. This gives the protein CAWSVFSGGATDTQYF.

A remark on this clonotype: A read error is possible here, since a much larger clone lies one base away. The V and J genes are TRBV15 and TRBJ1-4, with 8 bases matching TRBD1. Germline assignment: CDR1 LNHNV and CDR2 YYDKDF (reference sequence). The CDR3 sequence is 15 residues long. CDR3 nucleotides: TGTGCCACCAGCAGAGGACAGGGGACTAATGAAAAACTGTCTTTT. It translates to CATSRGQGTNEKLSF.

Regarding this clonotype: A junction boundary mismatches the germline segment, possibly from a read error. The V gene is TRBV28, the J gene TRBJ1-3; TRBD1 might be the D (5 bases). Germline lookup yields CDR1 MDHEN and CDR2 SYDVKM. This CDR3 comprises 17 residues. This CDR3 is CASSGPGAPLSGDTIYF. In DNA, the CDR3 is TGTGCCAGCAGTGGCCCTGGGGCGCCCCTCTCTGGAGACACCATATATTTT.